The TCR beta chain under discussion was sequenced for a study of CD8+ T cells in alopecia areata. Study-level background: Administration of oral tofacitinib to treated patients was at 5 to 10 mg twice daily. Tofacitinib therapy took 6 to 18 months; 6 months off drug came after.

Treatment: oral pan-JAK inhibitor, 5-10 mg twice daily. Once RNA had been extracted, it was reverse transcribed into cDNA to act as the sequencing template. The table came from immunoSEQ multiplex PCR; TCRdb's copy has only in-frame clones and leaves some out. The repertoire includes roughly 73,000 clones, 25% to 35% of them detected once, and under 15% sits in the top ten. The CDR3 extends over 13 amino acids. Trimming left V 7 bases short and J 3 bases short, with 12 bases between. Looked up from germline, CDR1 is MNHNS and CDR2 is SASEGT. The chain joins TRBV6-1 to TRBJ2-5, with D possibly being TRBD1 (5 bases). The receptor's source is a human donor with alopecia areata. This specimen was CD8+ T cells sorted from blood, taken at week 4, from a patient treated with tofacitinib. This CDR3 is CASTRTREETQYF. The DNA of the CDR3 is TGTGCCAGCACCCGGACACGGGAAGAGACCCAGTACTTC.